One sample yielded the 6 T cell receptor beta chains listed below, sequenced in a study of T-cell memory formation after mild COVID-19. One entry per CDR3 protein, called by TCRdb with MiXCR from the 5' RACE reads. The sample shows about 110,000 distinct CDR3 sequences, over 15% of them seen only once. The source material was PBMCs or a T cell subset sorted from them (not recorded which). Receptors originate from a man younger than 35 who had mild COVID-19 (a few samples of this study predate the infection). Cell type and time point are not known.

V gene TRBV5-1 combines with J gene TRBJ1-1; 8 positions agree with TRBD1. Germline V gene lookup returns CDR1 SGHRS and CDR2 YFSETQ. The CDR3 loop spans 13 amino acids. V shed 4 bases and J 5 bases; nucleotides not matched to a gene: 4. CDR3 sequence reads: CASSTGQGTEAFF. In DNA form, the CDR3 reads TGCGCCAGCAGCACCGGACAGGGAACTGAAGCTTTCTTT.

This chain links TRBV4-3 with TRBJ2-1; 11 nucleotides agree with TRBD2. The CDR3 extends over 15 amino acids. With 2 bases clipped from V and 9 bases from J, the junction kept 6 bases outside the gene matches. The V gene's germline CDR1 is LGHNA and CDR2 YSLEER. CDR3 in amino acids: CASSQSSGGAGEQFF. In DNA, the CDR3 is TGCGCCAGCAGCCAAAGTAGCGGGGGGGCCGGTGAGCAGTTCTTC.

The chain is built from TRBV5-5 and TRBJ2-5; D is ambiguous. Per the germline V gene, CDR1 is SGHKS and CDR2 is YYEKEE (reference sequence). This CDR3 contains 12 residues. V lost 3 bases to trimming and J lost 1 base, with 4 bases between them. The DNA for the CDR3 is TGTGCCAGCAGCTGGCCCCAAGAGACCCAGTACTTC. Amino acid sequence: CASSWPQETQYF.

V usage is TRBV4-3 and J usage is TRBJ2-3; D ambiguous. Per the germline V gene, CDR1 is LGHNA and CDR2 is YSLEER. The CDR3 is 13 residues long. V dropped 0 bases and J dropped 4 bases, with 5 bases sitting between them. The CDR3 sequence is CASSQDYADTQYF. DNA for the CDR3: TGCGCCAGCAGCCAAGATTATGCAGATACGCAGTATTTT.

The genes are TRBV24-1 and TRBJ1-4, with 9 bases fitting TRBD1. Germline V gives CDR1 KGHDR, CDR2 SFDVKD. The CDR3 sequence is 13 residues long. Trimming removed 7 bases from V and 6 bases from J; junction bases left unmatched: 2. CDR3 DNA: TGTGCCACCAGCCGGACAGGGGATGAAAAACTGTTTTTT. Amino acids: CATSRTGDEKLFF.

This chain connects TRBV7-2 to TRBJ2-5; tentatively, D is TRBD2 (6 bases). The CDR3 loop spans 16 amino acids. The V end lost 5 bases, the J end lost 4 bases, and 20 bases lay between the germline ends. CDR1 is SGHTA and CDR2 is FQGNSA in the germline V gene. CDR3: CASSTSPGVGVETQYF. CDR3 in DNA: TGTGCCAGCAGCACCTCCCCGGGGGTTGGTGTAGAGACCCAGTACTTC.